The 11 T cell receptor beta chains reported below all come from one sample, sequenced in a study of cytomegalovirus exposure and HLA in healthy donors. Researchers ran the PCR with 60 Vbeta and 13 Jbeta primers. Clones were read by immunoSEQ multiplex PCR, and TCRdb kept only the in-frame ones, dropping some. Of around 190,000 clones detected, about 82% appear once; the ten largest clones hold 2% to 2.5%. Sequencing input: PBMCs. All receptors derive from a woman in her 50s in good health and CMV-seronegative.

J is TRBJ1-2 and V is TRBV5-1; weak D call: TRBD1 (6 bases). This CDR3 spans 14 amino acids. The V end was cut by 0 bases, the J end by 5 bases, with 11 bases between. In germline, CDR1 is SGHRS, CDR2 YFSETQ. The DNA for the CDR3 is TGCGCCAGCAGCTTGGGGGACATCCAGTATGGCTACACCTTC. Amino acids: CASSLGDIQYGYTF. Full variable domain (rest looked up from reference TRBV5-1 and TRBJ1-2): KAGVTQTPRYLIKTRGQQVTLSCSPISGHRSVSWYQQTPGQGLQFLFEYFSETQRNKGNFPGRFSGRQFSNSRSEMNVSTLELGDSALYLCASSLGDIQYGYTFGSGTRLTVV.

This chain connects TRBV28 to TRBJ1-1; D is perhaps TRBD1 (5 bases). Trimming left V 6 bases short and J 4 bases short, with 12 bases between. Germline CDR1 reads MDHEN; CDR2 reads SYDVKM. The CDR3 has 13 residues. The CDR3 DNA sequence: TGTGCCAGCAGAAGCCGGGGGGGCACTGAAGCTTTCTTT. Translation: CASRSRGGTEAFF.

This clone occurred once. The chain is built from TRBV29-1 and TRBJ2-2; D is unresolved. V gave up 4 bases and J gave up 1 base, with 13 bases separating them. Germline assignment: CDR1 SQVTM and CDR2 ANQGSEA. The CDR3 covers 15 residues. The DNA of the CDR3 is TGCAGCGTTGGGGCCGCCCCGGAGAACACCGGGGAGCTGTTTTTT. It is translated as CSVGAAPENTGELFF.

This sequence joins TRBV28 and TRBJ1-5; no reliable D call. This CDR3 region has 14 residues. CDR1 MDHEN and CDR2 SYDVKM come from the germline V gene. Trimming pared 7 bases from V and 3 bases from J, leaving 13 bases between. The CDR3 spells CASTLGGSNQPQHF. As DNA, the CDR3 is TGTGCCAGCACCCTAGGAGGGTCCAATCAGCCCCAGCATTTT.

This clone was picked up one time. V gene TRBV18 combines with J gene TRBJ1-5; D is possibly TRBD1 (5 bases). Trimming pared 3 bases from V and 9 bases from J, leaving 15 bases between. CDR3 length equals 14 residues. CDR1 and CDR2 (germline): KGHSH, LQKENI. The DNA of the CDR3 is TGTGCCAGCTCACCGGTCGGGGACTCAGGGCCCCAGCATTTT. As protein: CASSPVGDSGPQHF.

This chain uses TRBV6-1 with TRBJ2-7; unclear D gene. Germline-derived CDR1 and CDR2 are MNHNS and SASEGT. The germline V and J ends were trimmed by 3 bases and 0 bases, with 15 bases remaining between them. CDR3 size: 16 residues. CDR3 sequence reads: CASSDWQRLISYEQYF. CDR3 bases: TGTGCCAGCAGTGATTGGCAGAGACTTATCTCCTACGAGCAGTACTTC.

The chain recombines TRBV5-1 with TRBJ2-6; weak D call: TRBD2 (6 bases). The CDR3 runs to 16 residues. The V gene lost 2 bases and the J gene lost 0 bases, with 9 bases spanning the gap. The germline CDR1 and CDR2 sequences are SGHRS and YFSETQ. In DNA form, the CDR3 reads TGCGCCAGCAGCTTCGGCGGGACCTCTGGGGCCAACGTCCTGACTTTC. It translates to CASSFGGTSGANVLTF.

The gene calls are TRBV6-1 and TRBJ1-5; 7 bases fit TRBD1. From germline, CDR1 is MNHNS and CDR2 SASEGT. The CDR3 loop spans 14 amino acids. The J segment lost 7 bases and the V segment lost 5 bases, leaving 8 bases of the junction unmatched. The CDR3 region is CASSLRQGGQPQHF. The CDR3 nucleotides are TGTGCCAGCAGTTTAAGACAGGGCGGGCAGCCCCAGCATTTT.

The CDR3 reads CASSPTAGTSNQPQHF. CDR3 in DNA: TGTGCCAGCTCACCAACCGCAGGTACGAGCAATCAGCCCCAGCATTTT. The rearrangement joins TRBV18 to TRBJ1-5; D unclear. Trimming stripped 2 bases from V and 1 base from J, with 12 bases between. Germline V gene lookup returns CDR1 KGHSH and CDR2 LQKENI. The CDR3 length is 16 residues.

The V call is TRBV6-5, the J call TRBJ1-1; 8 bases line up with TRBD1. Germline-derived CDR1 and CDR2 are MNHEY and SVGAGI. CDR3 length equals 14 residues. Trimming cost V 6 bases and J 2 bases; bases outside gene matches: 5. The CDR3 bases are TGTGCCAGCAGCTCACAGGGGGGAAACACTGAAGCTTTCTTT. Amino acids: CASSSQGGNTEAFF.

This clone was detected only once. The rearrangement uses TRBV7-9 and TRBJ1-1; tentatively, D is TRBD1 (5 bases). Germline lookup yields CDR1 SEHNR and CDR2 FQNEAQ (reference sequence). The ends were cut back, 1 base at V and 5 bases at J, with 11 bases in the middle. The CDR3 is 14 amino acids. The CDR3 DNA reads TGTGCCAGCAGCTTAGAATCGGGGGTTACTGAAGCTTTCTTT. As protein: CASSLESGVTEAFF.